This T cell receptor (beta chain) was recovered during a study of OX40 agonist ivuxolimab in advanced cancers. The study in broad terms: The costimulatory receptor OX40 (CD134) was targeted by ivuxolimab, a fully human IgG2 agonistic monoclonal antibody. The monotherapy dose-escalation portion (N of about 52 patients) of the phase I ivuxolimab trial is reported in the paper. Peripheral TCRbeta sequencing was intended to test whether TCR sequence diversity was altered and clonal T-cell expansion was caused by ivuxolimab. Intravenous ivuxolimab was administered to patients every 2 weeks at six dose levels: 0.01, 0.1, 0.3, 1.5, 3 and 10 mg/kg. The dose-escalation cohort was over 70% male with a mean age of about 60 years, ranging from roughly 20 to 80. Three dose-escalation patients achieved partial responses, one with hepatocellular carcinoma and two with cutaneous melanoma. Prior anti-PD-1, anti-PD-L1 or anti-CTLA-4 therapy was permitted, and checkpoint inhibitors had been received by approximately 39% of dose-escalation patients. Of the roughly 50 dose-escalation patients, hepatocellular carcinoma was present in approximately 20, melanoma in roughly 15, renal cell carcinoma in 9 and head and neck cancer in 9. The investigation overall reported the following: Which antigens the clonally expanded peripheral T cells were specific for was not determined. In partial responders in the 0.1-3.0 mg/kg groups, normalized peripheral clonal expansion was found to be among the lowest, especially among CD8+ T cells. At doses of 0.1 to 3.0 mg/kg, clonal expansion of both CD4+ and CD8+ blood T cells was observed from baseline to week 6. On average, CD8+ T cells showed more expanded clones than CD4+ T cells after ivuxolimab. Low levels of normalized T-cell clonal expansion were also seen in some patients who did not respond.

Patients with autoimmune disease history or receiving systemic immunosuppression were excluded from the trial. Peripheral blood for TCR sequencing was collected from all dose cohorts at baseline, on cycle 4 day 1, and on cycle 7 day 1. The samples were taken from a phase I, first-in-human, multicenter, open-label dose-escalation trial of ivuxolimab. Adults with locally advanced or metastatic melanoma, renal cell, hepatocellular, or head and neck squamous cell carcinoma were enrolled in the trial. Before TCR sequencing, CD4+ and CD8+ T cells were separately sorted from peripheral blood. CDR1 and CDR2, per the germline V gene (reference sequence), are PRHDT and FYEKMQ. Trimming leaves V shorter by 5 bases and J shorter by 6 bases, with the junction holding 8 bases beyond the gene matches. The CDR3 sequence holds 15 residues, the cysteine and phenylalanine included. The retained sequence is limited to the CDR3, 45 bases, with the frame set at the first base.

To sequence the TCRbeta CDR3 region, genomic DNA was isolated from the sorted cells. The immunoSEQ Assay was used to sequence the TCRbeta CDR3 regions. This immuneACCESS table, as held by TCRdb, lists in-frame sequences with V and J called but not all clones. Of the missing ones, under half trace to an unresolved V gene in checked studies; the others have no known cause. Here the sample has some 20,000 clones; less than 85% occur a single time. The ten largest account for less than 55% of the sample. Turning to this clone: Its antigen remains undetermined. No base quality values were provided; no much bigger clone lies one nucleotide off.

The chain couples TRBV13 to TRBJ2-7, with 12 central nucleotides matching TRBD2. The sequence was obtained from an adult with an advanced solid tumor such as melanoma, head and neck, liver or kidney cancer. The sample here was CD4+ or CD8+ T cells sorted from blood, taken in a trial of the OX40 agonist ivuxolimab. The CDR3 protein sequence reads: CASSRGLAGSLEQYF. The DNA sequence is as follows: TGTGCCAGCAGCAGAGGACTAGCGGGATCTCTCGAGCAGTACTTC.